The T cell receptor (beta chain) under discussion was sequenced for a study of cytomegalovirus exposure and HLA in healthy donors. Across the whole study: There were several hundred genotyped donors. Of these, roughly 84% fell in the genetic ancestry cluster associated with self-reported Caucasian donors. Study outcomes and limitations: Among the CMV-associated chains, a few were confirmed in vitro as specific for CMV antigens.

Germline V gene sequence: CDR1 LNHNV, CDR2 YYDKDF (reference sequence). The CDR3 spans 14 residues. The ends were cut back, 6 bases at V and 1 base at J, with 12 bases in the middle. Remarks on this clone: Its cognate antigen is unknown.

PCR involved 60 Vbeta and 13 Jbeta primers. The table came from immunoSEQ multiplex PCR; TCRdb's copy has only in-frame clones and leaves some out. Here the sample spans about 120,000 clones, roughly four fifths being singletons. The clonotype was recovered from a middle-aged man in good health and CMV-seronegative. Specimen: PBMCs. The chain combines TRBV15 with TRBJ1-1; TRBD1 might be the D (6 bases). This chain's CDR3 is CATRRGTGNTEAFF. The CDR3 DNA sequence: TGTGCCACCAGGAGGGGGACGGGGAACACTGAAGCTTTCTTT.